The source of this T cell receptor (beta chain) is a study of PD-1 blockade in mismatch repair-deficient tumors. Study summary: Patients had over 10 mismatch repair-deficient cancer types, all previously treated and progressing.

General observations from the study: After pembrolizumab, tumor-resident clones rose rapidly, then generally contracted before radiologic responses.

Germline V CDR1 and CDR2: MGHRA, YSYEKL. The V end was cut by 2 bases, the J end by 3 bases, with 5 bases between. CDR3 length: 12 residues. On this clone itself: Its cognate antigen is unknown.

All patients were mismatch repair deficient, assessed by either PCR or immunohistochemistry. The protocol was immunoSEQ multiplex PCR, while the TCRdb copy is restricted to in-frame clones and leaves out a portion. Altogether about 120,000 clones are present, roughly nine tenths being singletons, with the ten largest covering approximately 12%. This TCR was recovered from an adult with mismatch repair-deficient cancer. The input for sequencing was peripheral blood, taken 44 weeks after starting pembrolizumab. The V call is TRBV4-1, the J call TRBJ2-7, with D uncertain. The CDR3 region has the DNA TGCGCCAGCAGCCAAAACAGCTACGAGCAGTACTTC. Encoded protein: CASSQNSYEQYF.